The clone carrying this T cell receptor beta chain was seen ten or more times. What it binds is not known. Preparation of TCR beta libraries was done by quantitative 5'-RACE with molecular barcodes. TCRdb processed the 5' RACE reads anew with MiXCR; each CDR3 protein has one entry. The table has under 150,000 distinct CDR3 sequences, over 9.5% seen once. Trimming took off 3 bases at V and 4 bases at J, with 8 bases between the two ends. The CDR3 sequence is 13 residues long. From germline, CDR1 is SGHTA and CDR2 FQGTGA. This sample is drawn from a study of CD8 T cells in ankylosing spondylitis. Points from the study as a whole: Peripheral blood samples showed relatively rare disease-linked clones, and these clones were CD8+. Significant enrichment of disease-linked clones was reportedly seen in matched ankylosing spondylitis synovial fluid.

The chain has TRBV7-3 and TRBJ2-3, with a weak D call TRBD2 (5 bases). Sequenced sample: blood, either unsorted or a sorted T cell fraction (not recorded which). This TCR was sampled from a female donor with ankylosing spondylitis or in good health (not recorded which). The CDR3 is CASSFGLADTQYF. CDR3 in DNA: TGTGCCAGCAGCTTCGGACTTGCAGATACGCAGTATTTT.